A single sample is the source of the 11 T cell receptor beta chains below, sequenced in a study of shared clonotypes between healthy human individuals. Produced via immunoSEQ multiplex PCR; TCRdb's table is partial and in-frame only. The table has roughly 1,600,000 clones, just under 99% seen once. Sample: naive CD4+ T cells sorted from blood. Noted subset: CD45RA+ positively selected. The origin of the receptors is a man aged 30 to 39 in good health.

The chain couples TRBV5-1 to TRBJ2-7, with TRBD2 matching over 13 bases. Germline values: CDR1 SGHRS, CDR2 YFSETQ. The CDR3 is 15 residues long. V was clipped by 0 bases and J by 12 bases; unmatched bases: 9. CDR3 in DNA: TGCGCCAGCAGCTTGGAACCGGGACTAGCGGGACCCTCGTACTTC. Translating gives CASSLEPGLAGPSYF.

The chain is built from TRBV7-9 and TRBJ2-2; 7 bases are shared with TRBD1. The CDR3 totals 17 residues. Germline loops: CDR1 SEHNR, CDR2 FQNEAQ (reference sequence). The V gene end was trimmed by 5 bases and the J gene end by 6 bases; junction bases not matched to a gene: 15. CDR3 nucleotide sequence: TGTGCCAGCAGCCAGGGGGTCGGCCCGCGTAGTTCCGGGGAGCTGTTTTTT. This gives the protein CASSQGVGPRSSGELFF.

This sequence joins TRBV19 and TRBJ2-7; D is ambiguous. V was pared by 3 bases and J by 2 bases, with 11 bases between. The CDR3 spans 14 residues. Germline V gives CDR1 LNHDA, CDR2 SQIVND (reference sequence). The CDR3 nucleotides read TGTGCCAGTAGTATTGGGTGGGGAACCTACGAGCAGTACTTC. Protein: CASSIGWGTYEQYF.

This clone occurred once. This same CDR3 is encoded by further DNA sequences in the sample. CDR3 loop: CASSEDRGLETQYF. DNA of the CDR3: TGTGCCAGCAGTGAAGACAGGGGGCTTGAGACCCAGTACTTC. The chain combines TRBV2 with TRBJ2-5, with 9 bases that match TRBD1. This CDR3 comprises 14 residues. Germline CDR1 is SNHLY and CDR2 is FYNNEI. V shed 1 base and J 5 bases; nucleotides not matched to a gene: 2.

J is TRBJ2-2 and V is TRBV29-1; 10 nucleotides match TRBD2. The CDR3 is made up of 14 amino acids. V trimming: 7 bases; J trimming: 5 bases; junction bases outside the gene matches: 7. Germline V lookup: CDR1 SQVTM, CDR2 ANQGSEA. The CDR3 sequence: CSARTSGGTGELFF. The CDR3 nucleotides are TGCAGCGCCAGGACTAGCGGAGGAACCGGGGAGCTGTTTTTT.

CDR3 DNA sequence: TGTGCCAGCAGCGTTTCCCCCTCGCGGGATGAAAAACTGTTTTTT. This translates into CASSVSPSRDEKLFF. The chain links TRBV9 to TRBJ1-4; D unclear. V lost 2 bases, J lost 6 bases, and 14 bases lay in between. Looked up from germline, CDR1 is SGDLS and CDR2 is YYNGEE. CDR3 size: 15 residues.

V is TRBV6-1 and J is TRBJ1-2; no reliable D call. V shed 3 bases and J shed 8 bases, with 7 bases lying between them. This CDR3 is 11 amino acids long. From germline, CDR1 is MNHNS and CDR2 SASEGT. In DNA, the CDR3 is TGTGCCAGCAGTGACACAGTAGGCTACACCTTC. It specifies CASSDTVGYTF.

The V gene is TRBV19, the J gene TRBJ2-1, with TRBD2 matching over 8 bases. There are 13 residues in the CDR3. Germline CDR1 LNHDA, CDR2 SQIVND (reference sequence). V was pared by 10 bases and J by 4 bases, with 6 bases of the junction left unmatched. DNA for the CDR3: TGTGCCACAGCGGTAGCGGGGTACAATGAGCAGTTCTTC. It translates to CATAVAGYNEQFF.

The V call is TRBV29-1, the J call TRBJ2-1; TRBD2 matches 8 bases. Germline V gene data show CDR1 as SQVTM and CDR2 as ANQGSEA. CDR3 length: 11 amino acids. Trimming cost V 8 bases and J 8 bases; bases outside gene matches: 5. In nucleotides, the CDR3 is TGCAGCACTGCCGGGGGGGATGAGCAGTTCTTC. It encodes CSTAGGDEQFF.

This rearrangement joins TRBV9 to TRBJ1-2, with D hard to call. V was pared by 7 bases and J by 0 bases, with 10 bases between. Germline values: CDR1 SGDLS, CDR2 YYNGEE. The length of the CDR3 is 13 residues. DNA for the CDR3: TGTGCCAGCCCGCGGGGTGCTAACTATGGCTACACCTTC. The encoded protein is CASPRGANYGYTF.

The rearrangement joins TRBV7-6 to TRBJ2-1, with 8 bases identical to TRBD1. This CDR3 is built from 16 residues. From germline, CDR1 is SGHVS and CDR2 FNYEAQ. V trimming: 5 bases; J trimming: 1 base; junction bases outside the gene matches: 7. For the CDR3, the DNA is TGTGCCAGCAGCCGAACAGGGGGAGTGTCCTACAATGAGCAGTTCTTC. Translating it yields CASSRTGGVSYNEQFF.